Below are 9 T cell receptor beta chains sequenced from a single sample in a study of blood T cells in healthy people across ages. A second PCR of roughly 7 to 11 cycles used a sample-barcoded 5' primer and a J-beta primer mix. TCRdb passed the 5' RACE reads through MiXCR, listing each CDR3 protein once. The top ten clones hold over 10% of a sample with 950,000 to 1,200,000 distinct CDR3 sequences, 35% to 40% of them seen once. Source material: blood. The receptors here all came from a man between 18 and 29 years old in good health.

This clonotype was observed a few times. The chain is built from TRBV4-2 and TRBJ2-2, with 15 bases identical to TRBD2. The J segment lost 2 bases and the V segment lost 4 bases, leaving 8 bases of the junction unmatched. The germline V gene encodes CDR1 LGHNA and CDR2 YNFKEQ. The CDR3 runs 19 residues. This CDR3 is CASSPIGTSGGLNTGELFF. CDR3 nucleotides: TGTGCCAGCAGCCCGATCGGGACTAGCGGGGGGCTTAACACCGGGGAGCTGTTTTTT.

There are a few counts of this clonotype. The chain links TRBV20-1 to TRBJ2-5; 12 bases fit TRBD2. This CDR3 comprises 15 residues. V was clipped by 5 bases and J by 2 bases; unmatched bases: 6. Germline CDR1 is DFQATT and CDR2 is SNEGSKA (reference sequence). The CDR3 DNA follows: TGCAGTGCTCCTCCAGGACTAGCGGGGCAAGAGACCCAGTACTTC. Protein sequence: CSAPPGLAGQETQYF.

This clonotype occurred a few times. The chain links TRBV6-5 to TRBJ1-2; a weak D match, TRBD1 (5 bases). Trimming left V 7 bases short and J 4 bases short, with 16 bases between. CDR3 length: 14 amino acids. Germline CDR1 MNHEY, CDR2 SVGAGI. The CDR3 region is CASTSGRGFYGYTF. The CDR3 DNA is TGTGCCAGCACCTCGGGGAGGGGATTCTATGGCTACACCTTC.

This chain links TRBV7-9 with TRBJ1-1, with D tentatively TRBD1 (6 bases). This CDR3 contains 15 residues. Germline loops: CDR1 SEHNR, CDR2 FQNEAQ (reference sequence). The V gene lost 5 bases and the J gene lost 4 bases, with 17 bases spanning the gap. This CDR3 reads CASSQQGGGPTEAFF. The CDR3 bases are TGTGCCAGCAGCCAACAGGGAGGGGGGCCCACTGAAGCTTTCTTT.

The rearrangement links TRBV29-1 to TRBJ1-2; D is unclear. The V gene lost 0 bases and the J gene lost 9 bases, with 20 bases spanning the gap. The CDR3 spans 15 residues. Germline loops: CDR1 SQVTM, CDR2 ANQGSEA. CDR3 DNA sequence: TGCAGCGTTGAAGATAGGCCCATGAGGTCGCATAGCTACACCTTC. This translates into CSVEDRPMRSHSYTF.

This clonotype was recorded once. J is TRBJ1-5 and V is TRBV10-3; D is uncertain. The CDR3 covers 11 residues. V was clipped by 6 bases and J by 11 bases, with 11 bases between them. Germline CDR1 and CDR2: ENHRY and SYGVKD. The CDR3 loop reads CAISDGVSQHF. CDR3 nucleotide sequence: TGTGCCATCAGCGACGGCGTCTCCCAGCATTTT.

As to this clonotype: The junction and the germline gene differ at one end; a read error may be behind it. V is TRBV7-6 and J is TRBJ1-6; weak D call: TRBD1 (5 bases). Germline CDR1 reads SGHVS; CDR2 reads FNYEAQ. The CDR3 runs 16 residues. The chain's CDR3 is CASSRDSSSYNSPPHF. In DNA form, the CDR3 reads TGTGCCAGCAGCCGCGACAGTAGCTCCTATAATTCACCCCCCCACTTT.

This clonotype turned up a few times. This chain links TRBV28 with TRBJ1-5; D is undetermined. Trimming cost V 0 bases and J 0 bases, with 9 bases left between them. Germline CDR1 and CDR2: MDHEN and SYDVKM. The length of the CDR3 is 16 residues. In DNA, the CDR3 is TGTGCCAGCAGTTTATGGTCGGATTATAGCAATCAGCCCCAGCATTTT. Amino acids: CASSLWSDYSNQPQHF.

This clonotype was seen only a few times. This rearrangement joins TRBV29-1 to TRBJ2-3; possibly TRBD1 for D (6 bases). CDR3 size: 13 residues. Germline V gene data show CDR1 as SQVTM and CDR2 as ANQGSEA. The V end lost 6 bases, the J end lost 7 bases, and 17 bases lay between the germline ends. In DNA form, the CDR3 reads TGCAGCGTGGCCGTTAGGGGGTCGTATACGCAGTATTTT. Encoded protein: CSVAVRGSYTQYF.